The 21 T cell receptor beta chains below come from one sample, sequenced in a study of beta chain features in type 1 diabetes. Study-wide results and caveats: A moderate, significant TCRB CDR3 shortening appeared in type 1 diabetes across four CD4+ subsets.

These receptors lack a known antigen. Expressed TCRB transcripts were sequenced, since all the RNA that had been isolated was reverse transcribed. Profiled with immunoSEQ multiplex PCR; TCRdb holds only in-frame clones, not every one. The top ten clones hold approximately 0.039% of a sample with about 660,000 clones, roughly 13% of them seen once. The sequencing sample was made of naive CD4+ T cells from blood. The receptors were sampled from a man aged 18 to 29 with type 1 diabetes.

This clone has just a few counts. V is TRBV25-1 and J is TRBJ1-1; 7 nucleotides line up with TRBD1. Germline assignment: CDR1 MGHDK and CDR2 SYGVNS. The CDR3 has 13 residues. V lost 3 bases and J lost 12; bases outside the gene matches: 10. The CDR3, as DNA: TGTGCCAGCAGTGACCCCCGGACAGGTCGCCCTTTCTTT. Its protein is CASSDPRTGRPFF.

The V call is TRBV28, the J call TRBJ1-5; 7 positions match TRBD1. This CDR3 has 13 residues. The germline CDR1 and CDR2 sequences are MDHEN and SYDVKM. V shed 4 bases and J 10 bases; nucleotides not matched to a gene: 7. The DNA for the CDR3 is TGTGCCAGCAGTTCGGGACAGATGCATCCCCAGCATTTT. It encodes CASSSGQMHPQHF.

In its sample, this clone was seen a few times. This sequence joins TRBV27 and TRBJ2-7; D is unclear. This CDR3 is built from 12 residues. The germline gives CDR1 MNHEY, CDR2 SMNVEV (reference sequence). Trimming pared 11 bases from V and 4 bases from J, leaving 15 bases between. The CDR3 DNA reads as TGTGCCGGATTAGCTGAAACATACGAGCAGTACTTC. This sequence encodes CAGLAETYEQYF.

The chain is built from TRBV6-5 and TRBJ1-2; 7 bases align to TRBD1. CDR3 length equals 14 residues. Trimming took 0 bases from V and 5 from J; bases not matched to a gene: 3. CDR1 MNHEY and CDR2 SVGAGI come from the germline V gene. For the CDR3, the DNA is TGTGCCAGCAGTTACTCGACAGGGCCGTATGGCTACACCTTC. This gives the protein CASSYSTGPYGYTF.

This clone was seen only a few times. This sequence joins TRBV5-6 and TRBJ1-2; D remains ambiguous. In germline, CDR1 is SGHDT, CDR2 YYEEEE. CDR3 length equals 15 residues. Trimming stripped 0 bases from V and 0 bases from J, with 9 bases between. CDR3 sequence (DNA): TGTGCCAGCAGCTTGGGAGGAATAGCTAACTATGGCTACACCTTC. Protein product: CASSLGGIANYGYTF.

The rearrangement uses TRBV30 and TRBJ2-1, with D perhaps TRBD2 (5 bases). V dropped 3 bases and J dropped 10 bases, with 16 bases sitting between them. Germline V CDR1 and CDR2: GTSNPN, SVGIG (reference sequence). The length of the CDR3 is 13 residues. CDR3 in amino acids: CAWSPPTRWEQFF. The CDR3, as DNA: TGTGCCTGGAGCCCCCCAACTAGGTGGGAGCAGTTCTTC.

V and J are TRBV18 and TRBJ2-7, with D possibly matching TRBD2 (6 bases). CDR1 is KGHSH, CDR2 LQKENI, per germline. This CDR3 comprises 13 residues. V was trimmed by 4 bases and J by 5 bases, leaving 12 bases between them. CDR3 residues: CASSLLRGHEQYF. The CDR3 DNA reads as TGTGCCAGCTCACTCTTGCGGGGCCACGAGCAGTACTTC.

The sample holds a few counts of this clone. The chain employs TRBV11-2 and TRBJ1-2; 7 nucleotides agree with TRBD1. Germline CDR1 and CDR2: SGHAT and FQNNGV. This CDR3 spans 13 amino acids. The V gene end was trimmed by 5 bases and the J gene end by 4 bases; junction bases not matched to a gene: 4. For the CDR3, the DNA is TGTGCCAGCAGCCCAGGGACAGTCTATGGCTACACCTTC. This encodes CASSPGTVYGYTF.

This clone was picked up a small number of times. The chain carries TRBV30 and TRBJ1-2; D is undetermined. The CDR3 length is 13 residues. The germline V gene encodes CDR1 GTSNPN and CDR2 SVGIG (reference sequence). The germline V and J ends were trimmed by 0 bases and 7 bases, with 12 bases remaining between them. CDR3 nucleotide sequence: TGTGCCTGGAGTGTGAGTCCGGATGGTGGCTACACCTTC. Its protein is CAWSVSPDGGYTF.

In this sample, this clone turned up a few times. The rearrangement joins TRBV7-2 to TRBJ1-1; D unclear. V shed 3 bases and J shed 7 bases, with 9 bases lying between them. Germline V gene data show CDR1 as SGHTA and CDR2 as FQGNSA. This CDR3 is 12 amino acids long. The DNA for the CDR3 is TGTGCCAGCAGCTTGGAATTTGTTGAAGCTTTCTTT. It specifies CASSLEFVEAFF. The entire variable domain, with the rest obtained from reference TRBV7-2 and TRBJ1-1, is as follows: GAGVSQSPSNKVTEKGKDVELRCDPISGHTALYWYRQSLGQGLEFLIYFQGNSAPDKSGLPSDRFSAERTGGSVSTLTIQRTQQEDSAVYLCASSLEFVEAFFGQGTRLTVV.

The chain links TRBV2 to TRBJ2-7, with a weak D call TRBD1 (5 bases). The V end lost 2 bases, the J end lost 3 bases, and 8 bases lay between the germline ends. The CDR3 covers 13 residues. Germline V gene data show CDR1 as SNHLY and CDR2 as FYNNEI. CDR3 sequence: CASSENRSYEQYF. DNA of the CDR3: TGTGCCAGCAGTGAAAACAGGAGCTACGAGCAGTACTTC.

This chain uses TRBV30 with TRBJ1-1, with D unclear. V was clipped by 0 bases and J by 5 bases, with 7 bases between them. The germline V gene encodes CDR1 GTSNPN and CDR2 SVGIG (reference sequence). The CDR3 runs to 12 residues. The CDR3 nucleotides read TGTGCCTGGAGTGTGGAACGGACTGAAGCTTTCTTT. Amino acid sequence: CAWSVERTEAFF.

In this sample, this clone turned up a few times. The genes are TRBV7-2 and TRBJ2-3; 14 bases agree with TRBD2. Trimming removed 5 bases from V and 8 bases from J; junction bases left unmatched: 9. Germline assignment: CDR1 SGHTA and CDR2 FQGNSA. The CDR3 has 16 residues. In DNA form, the CDR3 reads TGTGCCAGCAGCCCAGGGGATGGGACTAGCGGGAGTACGCAGTATTTT. Translated, it gives CASSPGDGTSGSTQYF.

The sample holds a few counts of this clone. The chain employs TRBV5-1 and TRBJ2-3, with 7 bases aligning to TRBD2. V dropped 6 bases and J dropped 4; count of bases not matched to a gene: 8. Germline V gene sequence: CDR1 SGHRS, CDR2 YFSETQ. The CDR3 consists of 14 residues. The CDR3 DNA follows: TGCGCCAGCACCGTGACTAGCATCTCAGATACGCAGTATTTT. Translation gives CASTVTSISDTQYF.

The table lists this clone with a few counts. The gene calls are TRBV30 and TRBJ2-7; no reliable D call. The germline V and J ends were trimmed by 0 bases and 2 bases, with 11 bases remaining between them. Germline-derived CDR1 and CDR2 are GTSNPN and SVGIG (reference sequence). The CDR3 has 14 residues. In nucleotides, the CDR3 is TGTGCCTGGAGTGTAGGTCAGGAGACCTACGAGCAGTACTTC. As protein: CAWSVGQETYEQYF. The full variable domain, in which reference TRBV30 and TRBJ2-7 provide the parts outside the CDR3, is SQTIHQWPATLVQPVGSPLSLECTVEGTSNPNLYWYRQAAGRGLQLLFYSVGIGQISSEVPQNLSASRPQDRQFILSSKKLLLSDSGFYLCAWSVGQETYEQYFGPGTRLTVT.

This clone was observed a handful of times. The CDR3 region is CASSVAGGDGYTF. Written as DNA, the CDR3 is TGTGCCAGCAGTGTGGCAGGCGGCGACGGCTACACCTTC. The J gene is TRBJ1-2, the V gene TRBV25-1; D remains unclear. The germline V gene has CDR1 MGHDK and CDR2 SYGVNS. V gave up 4 bases and J gave up 8 bases, with 14 bases separating them. CDR3 length: 13 amino acids.

This clone was observed a few times. The genes are TRBV2 and TRBJ2-2; perhaps TRBD1 as D (5 bases). The CDR3 totals 13 residues. V lost 3 bases and J lost 7, with 9 bases in between. CDR1 SNHLY and CDR2 FYNNEI come from the germline V gene. The CDR3, as DNA: TGTGCCAGCAGTGAGGGGCGGAGCGGGGAGCTGTTTTTT. Translating gives CASSEGRSGELFF. The full variable domain, completed using reference TRBV2 and TRBJ2-2, is EPEVTQTPSHQVTQMGQEVILRCVPISNHLYFYWYRQILGQKVEFLVSFYNNEISEKSEIFDDQFSVERPDGSNFTLKIRSTKLEDSAMYFCASSEGRSGELFFGEGSRLTVL.

This clone showed up just a few times. The chain is built from TRBV25-1 and TRBJ2-7, with 8 bases fitting TRBD1. The germline CDR1 and CDR2 sequences are MGHDK and SYGVNS. The V gene end was trimmed by 8 bases and the J gene end by 3 bases; junction bases not matched to a gene: 9. This CDR3 region has 14 residues. The CDR3 DNA is TGTGCCAGCTCTAGACAGGGGATGGGCTACGAGCAGTACTTC. Its translation is CASSRQGMGYEQYF.

The chain has TRBV6-6 and TRBJ2-1, with D perhaps being TRBD1 or TRBD2 (5 bases each). CDR3 length: 13 residues. The germline gives CDR1 MNHNY, CDR2 SVGAGI (reference sequence). Between the trimmed V and J ends, which lost 10 bases and 2 bases, there was a span of 12 bases. The CDR3 region is CATGTVTYNEQFF. The DNA of the CDR3 is TGTGCCACCGGGACCGTTACCTACAATGAGCAGTTCTTC.

This clone was recorded once. The V call is TRBV9, the J call TRBJ2-7, with 10 bases that match TRBD2. CDR1 is SGDLS, CDR2 YYNGEE, per germline. CDR3 length equals 15 residues. V was pared by 0 bases and J by 5 bases, with 5 bases of the junction left unmatched. The CDR3 region is CASSVGSSGSNEQYF. DNA of the CDR3: TGTGCCAGCAGCGTAGGATCTAGCGGGAGCAACGAGCAGTACTTC.

V and J are TRBV30 and TRBJ2-3, with D uncertain. The CDR3 length is 14 residues. Germline V gene sequence: CDR1 GTSNPN, CDR2 SVGIG (reference sequence). The V gene lost 2 bases and the J gene lost 2 bases, with 11 bases spanning the gap. CDR3 loop: CAWSTSLVTDTQYF. In DNA form, the CDR3 reads TGTGCCTGGAGTACCTCATTAGTCACAGATACGCAGTATTTT.